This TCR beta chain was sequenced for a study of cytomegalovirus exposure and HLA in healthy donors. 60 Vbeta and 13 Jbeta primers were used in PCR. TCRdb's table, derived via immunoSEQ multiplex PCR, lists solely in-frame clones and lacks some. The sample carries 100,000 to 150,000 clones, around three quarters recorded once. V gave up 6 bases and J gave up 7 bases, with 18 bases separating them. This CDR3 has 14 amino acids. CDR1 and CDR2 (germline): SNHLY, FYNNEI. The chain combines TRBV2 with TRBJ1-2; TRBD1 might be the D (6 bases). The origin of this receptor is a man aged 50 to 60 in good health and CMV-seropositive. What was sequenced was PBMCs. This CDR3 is CASSPAYRESGYTF. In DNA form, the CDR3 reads TGTGCCAGCAGCCCCGCTTACAGGGAGAGTGGCTACACCTTC.